These 30 T cell receptor beta chains originate from one sample sequenced in a study of blood T cell repertoires in COVID-19. Sequencing used immunoSEQ multiplex PCR; TCRdb keeps in-frame clones, though not all of them. This sample yields around 140,000 clones, of which 88% are seen a single time; roughly 1.9% belongs to the top ten. The sample consisted of peripheral blood. The receptors stem from a man between 65 and 85 years old with acute or convalescent COVID-19.

This clone was counted a few times. The rearrangement joins TRBV9 to TRBJ1-2; D unclear. This CDR3 has 14 residues. V lost 6 bases to trimming and J lost 4 bases, with 16 bases between them. Germline CDR1 reads SGDLS; CDR2 reads YYNGEE. This CDR3 is CASTEEVRGYGYTF. CDR3 coding DNA: TGTGCCAGCACTGAGGAGGTTCGAGGCTATGGCTACACCTTC.

This chain joins TRBV7-6 and TRBJ1-5; 10 bases map to TRBD1. CDR3 length: 17 residues. Germline V gene data show CDR1 as SGHVS and CDR2 as FNYEAQ. J lost 2 bases, V lost 1 base, and 5 bases had no gene match. CDR3 protein: CASSLGQGAGGNQPQHF. CDR3 nucleotides: TGTGCCAGCAGCTTAGGACAGGGGGCGGGCGGCAATCAGCCCCAGCATTTT.

The chain joins TRBV9 to TRBJ2-7; 8 positions match TRBD1. Germline CDR1 is SGDLS and CDR2 is YYNGEE. V trimming: 3 bases; J trimming: 4 bases; junction bases outside the gene matches: 9. The length of the CDR3 is 15 residues. CDR3 region: CASSAGQGRDYEQYF. DNA of the CDR3: TGTGCCAGCAGCGCAGGACAGGGCCGGGATTACGAGCAGTACTTC.

The chain combines TRBV7-9 with TRBJ2-4; D is possibly TRBD2 (6 bases). Germline V CDR1 and CDR2: SEHNR, FQNEAQ (reference sequence). The CDR3 is 16 amino acids. V was trimmed by 4 bases and J by 0 bases, leaving 13 bases between them. CDR3 DNA: TGTGCCAGCAGCTCACCCGGGACTGCAGCCAAAAACATTCAGTACTTC. Its protein product is CASSSPGTAAKNIQYF.

This rearrangement joins TRBV10-1 to TRBJ1-1; 7 nucleotides align to TRBD1. Trimming cost V 5 bases and J 7 bases; bases outside gene matches: 7. The germline V gene has CDR1 WNHNN and CDR2 SYGVQD (reference sequence). The CDR3 runs 13 residues. The CDR3 region has the DNA TGCGCCAGCAGTCGACAGGGAGCGGGTGAAGCTTTCTTT. Its protein is CASSRQGAGEAFF.

The genes are TRBV24-1 and TRBJ1-5; a weak D match, TRBD1 (5 bases). The CDR3 sequence is 14 residues long. Germline V CDR1 and CDR2: KGHDR, SFDVKD. The V end lost 12 bases, the J end lost 2 bases, and 16 bases lay between the germline ends. Written as DNA, the CDR3 is TGTGCCTCCGCACCCGGGGGGGGCAATCAGCCCCAGCATTTT. Translated: CASAPGGGNQPQHF.

CDR3 nucleotides: TGTGCCAGCAGCGGGGGTGACAGGTCGGGCTACGAGCAGTACTTC. Protein sequence: CASSGGDRSGYEQYF. The gene calls are TRBV9 and TRBJ2-7; D might be TRBD1 (6 bases). Between the trimmed V and J ends, which lost 3 bases and 3 bases, there was a span of 16 bases. Germline CDR1 is SGDLS and CDR2 is YYNGEE. The CDR3 length is 15 residues. The complete variable domain, with remaining parts taken from reference TRBV9 and TRBJ2-7, reads DSGVTQTPKHLITATGQRVTLRCSPRSGDLSVYWYQQSLDQGLQFLIQYYNGEERAKGNILERFSAQQFPDLHSELNLSSLELGDSALYFCASSGGDRSGYEQYFGPGTRLTVT.

V and J are TRBV27 and TRBJ1-1; 7 bases align to TRBD1. J was trimmed by 1 base and V by 2 bases; bases with no gene match: 16. Germline V gene sequence: CDR1 MNHEY, CDR2 SMNVEV (reference sequence). This CDR3 is built from 19 residues. Written as DNA, the CDR3 is TGTGCCAGCAGTTTAGAGGGGAGACTAAGGGGACAGAAGAACACTGAAGCTTTCTTT. Translation: CASSLEGRLRGQKNTEAFF.

This chain's CDR3 is CATSRGELTASYEQYF. CDR3 DNA: TGTGCCACCAGCAGAGGGGAGTTGACTGCCTCCTACGAGCAGTACTTC. The chain uses TRBV15 and TRBJ2-7, with D perhaps TRBD2 (5 bases). Germline values: CDR1 LNHNV, CDR2 YYDKDF (reference sequence). Trimming shortened V by 1 base and J by 0 bases, and 13 bases separated the two germline ends. The CDR3 sequence is 16 residues long. Variable domain in full (rest from reference TRBV15 and TRBJ2-7): DAMVIQNPRYQVTQFGKPVTLSCSQTLNHNVMYWYQQKSSQAPKLLFHYYDKDFNNEADTPDNFQSRRPNTSFCFLDIRSPGLGDTAMYLCATSRGELTASYEQYFGPGTRLTVT.

The CDR3 loop is CASSFAGANYGYTF. The CDR3 DNA follows: TGTGCCAGCAGTTTCGCGGGGGCGAACTATGGCTACACCTTC. V gene TRBV28 combines with J gene TRBJ1-2; possibly TRBD1 for D (6 bases). V was shortened by 3 bases and J by 2 bases, with 10 bases between the two germline ends. Germline V CDR1 and CDR2: MDHEN, SYDVKM. This CDR3 has 14 amino acids.

This rearrangement joins TRBV19 to TRBJ2-7, with D tentatively TRBD1 (7 bases). From germline, CDR1 is LNHDA and CDR2 SQIVND (reference sequence). The CDR3 has 13 amino acids. The V and J ends lost 6 bases and 1 base respectively, with 10 bases between them. CDR3 residues: CASRAGQSYEQYF. CDR3 DNA sequence: TGTGCCAGTAGGGCGGGACAGTCCTACGAGCAGTACTTC.

V and J are TRBV18 and TRBJ1-2, with D unclear. With 2 bases removed from V and 1 base from J, the gap between germline ends came to 5 bases. Germline-derived CDR1 and CDR2 are KGHSH and LQKENI. CDR3 length: 13 amino acids. The CDR3: CASSPEVNYGYTF. CDR3 bases: TGTGCCAGCTCACCAGAGGTTAACTATGGCTACACCTTC.

CDR3 region: CASSSVPGTVAKNIQYF. CDR3 DNA: TGTGCCAGCTCATCAGTTCCTGGGACAGTAGCCAAAAACATTCAGTACTTC. The chain uses TRBV18 and TRBJ2-4; 7 nucleotides agree with TRBD1. This CDR3 is built from 17 residues. The V gene's germline CDR1 is KGHSH and CDR2 LQKENI. V dropped 5 bases and J dropped 0; count of bases not matched to a gene: 10.

The gene calls are TRBV11-3 and TRBJ2-3; the D gene is possibly TRBD2 (7 bases). The germline CDR1 and CDR2 sequences are SGHNT and YENEEA. Trimming left V 0 bases short and J 1 base short, with 14 bases between. The CDR3 has 17 residues. CDR3 sequence: CASSLDLRGGGTDTQYF. The CDR3, as DNA: TGTGCCAGCAGCTTAGATCTGAGGGGGGGAGGCACAGATACGCAGTATTTT.

The rearrangement uses TRBV5-6 and TRBJ1-4; TRBD1 agrees at 7 bases. With V trimmed by 3 bases and J by 4 bases, 3 bases remained unmatched. Germline lookup yields CDR1 SGHDT and CDR2 YYEEEE. The CDR3 totals 14 residues. CDR3 bases: TGTGCCAGCAGCTCGGACAGGAGTAATGAAAAACTGTTTTTT. Translation gives CASSSDRSNEKLFF.

The chain couples TRBV27 to TRBJ1-5, with 11 bases lining up with TRBD1. J gave up 4 bases and V 0 bases, and 2 bases lay outside the gene matches. CDR1 MNHEY and CDR2 SMNVEV come from the germline V gene (reference sequence). CDR3 size: 16 residues. The CDR3 protein is CASSLSGTGGNQPQHF. The CDR3 nucleotides read TGTGCCAGCAGTTTATCGGGGACAGGGGGTAATCAGCCCCAGCATTTT.

The J gene is TRBJ1-3, the V gene TRBV3-1 (or the pseudogene TRBV3-2); TRBD1 matches 8 bases. CDR3 length: 19 residues. The V and J ends lost 4 bases and 4 bases, in that order; junction bases with no gene match: 18. Germline V lookup: CDR1 LGHDT, CDR2 YNNKEL (reference sequence). The chain's CDR3 is CASSRAGNYRGREGNTIYF. The CDR3 coding sequence is TGTGCCAGCAGCCGGGCGGGAAATTACAGGGGGAGAGAGGGAAACACCATATATTTT.

The rearrangement links TRBV30 to TRBJ1-6; the D is unclear. The CDR3 spans 15 residues. Per the germline V gene, CDR1 is GTSNPN and CDR2 is SVGIG (reference sequence). Trimming took off 0 bases at V and 7 bases at J, with 13 bases between the two ends. CDR3 sequence: CAWSVSGPKNSPLHF. CDR3 nucleotide sequence: TGTGCCTGGAGTGTAAGTGGGCCTAAGAATTCACCCCTCCACTTT.

The CDR3 nucleotides are TGTGCCAGCAGTTTCGACAGGCCCTCTGGAGAGACCCAGTACTTC. Translated: CASSFDRPSGETQYF. This sequence joins TRBV6-6 and TRBJ2-5; tentatively, D is TRBD1 (6 bases). CDR1 and CDR2 (germline): MNHNY, SVGAGI (reference sequence). This CDR3 comprises 15 residues. With 4 bases removed from V and 4 bases from J, the gap between germline ends came to 16 bases.

The chain joins TRBV5-6 to TRBJ2-5; 14 bases are shared with TRBD2. V lost 6 bases to trimming and J lost 3 bases; unmatched junction nucleotides: 7. The germline V gene has CDR1 SGHDT and CDR2 YYEEEE. This CDR3 comprises 16 residues. The CDR3 DNA reads TGTGCCAGCACCCGGACTAGCGGGGGGCGAAAAGAGACCCAGTACTTC. Its translation is CASTRTSGGRKETQYF.

The V and J genes are TRBV7-2 and TRBJ1-1; D ambiguous. V dropped 2 bases and J dropped 1 base, with 11 bases sitting between them. Germline-derived CDR1 and CDR2 are SGHTA and FQGNSA. This CDR3 region has 15 residues. The CDR3 is CASSLIGGRNTEAFF. The CDR3 DNA reads as TGTGCCAGCAGCTTAATCGGCGGTCGGAACACTGAAGCTTTCTTT. The whole variable domain, remainder taken from reference TRBV7-2 and TRBJ1-1, is GAGVSQSPSNKVTEKGKDVELRCDPISGHTALYWYRQSLGQGLEFLIYFQGNSAPDKSGLPSDRFSAERTGGSVSTLTIQRTQQEDSAVYLCASSLIGGRNTEAFFGQGTRLTVV.

This chain connects TRBV6-5 to TRBJ1-5; TRBD1 matches at 7 bases. CDR1 is MNHEY and CDR2 is SVGAGI in the germline V gene. This CDR3 region has 16 residues. V dropped 4 bases and J dropped 3; count of bases not matched to a gene: 9. The CDR3 bases are TGTGCCAGCAGTTCAGACAGGGCTCGCCTCAATCAGCCCCAGCATTTT. Its protein is CASSSDRARLNQPQHF.

To note about this clone: This specimen includes other DNA sequences encoding the same CDR3. This chain uses TRBV19 with TRBJ1-5; D uncertain. V dropped 5 bases and J dropped 1 base, with 3 bases sitting between them. This CDR3 is 12 amino acids long. The germline V gene has CDR1 LNHDA and CDR2 SQIVND (reference sequence). The CDR3 nucleotides are TGTGCCAGTAGTCTCAGCAATCAGCCCCAGCATTTT. This encodes CASSLSNQPQHF.

J is TRBJ2-1 and V is TRBV19; 13 nucleotides line up with TRBD2. This CDR3 has 15 amino acids. The germline gives CDR1 LNHDA, CDR2 SQIVND (reference sequence). V shed 3 bases, J shed 14 bases, and the junction held 10 bases outside the gene matches. The CDR3 nucleotides read TGTGCCAGTAGTATGGGGACTAGCGGGAACGCCAGGGAGTTCTTC. It specifies CASSMGTSGNAREFF.

The J gene is TRBJ1-1, the V gene TRBV2, with 7 bases matching TRBD1. The germline V gene encodes CDR1 SNHLY and CDR2 FYNNEI. V dropped 7 bases and J dropped 5; count of bases not matched to a gene: 10. The CDR3 covers 14 residues. CDR3 sequence: CASTQTGSLTEAFF. In DNA form, the CDR3 reads TGTGCCAGCACTCAGACAGGGAGTTTGACTGAAGCTTTCTTT.

The chain has TRBV10-2 and TRBJ2-7; 13 bases map to TRBD2. V lost 6 bases and J lost 3; bases outside the gene matches: 5. This CDR3 is built from 15 residues. Per the germline V gene, CDR1 is WSHSY and CDR2 is SAAADI. CDR3 protein: CASRPGTSGVYEQYF. CDR3 nucleotides: TGCGCCAGCAGGCCCGGGACTAGCGGGGTCTACGAGCAGTACTTC.

V gene TRBV10-2 combines with J gene TRBJ1-4; 9 bases match TRBD1. V shed 7 bases, J shed 4 bases, and the junction held 1 base outside the gene matches. The CDR3 runs 13 residues. The V gene's germline CDR1 is WSHSY and CDR2 SAAADI. CDR3 in amino acids: CASKGQGNEKLFF. The CDR3 bases are TGCGCCAGCAAGGGACAGGGTAATGAAAAACTGTTTTTT.

The chain joins TRBV7-9 to TRBJ1-1; no reliable D call. V lost 5 bases to trimming and J lost 1 base, with 8 bases between them. The germline V gene encodes CDR1 SEHNR and CDR2 FQNEAQ (reference sequence). CDR3 length: 13 residues. The CDR3, as DNA: TGTGCCAGCAGCACCCAAGCGAACACTGAAGCTTTCTTT. It specifies CASSTQANTEAFF.

The V call is TRBV11-1, the J call TRBJ2-5, with TRBD2 matching over 11 bases. Trimming at V came to 4 bases and at J to 1 base, leaving 2 bases not matched to a gene. The germline CDR1 and CDR2 sequences are SGHAT and FQDESV (reference sequence). CDR3 length: 15 amino acids. The DNA of the CDR3 is TGTGCCAGCAGCTCTAGCGGGGGGACCCAAGAGACCCAGTACTTC. The encoded protein is CASSSSGGTQETQYF.

The chain links TRBV4-2 to TRBJ2-7; TRBD2 aligns across 7 bases. Germline CDR1 reads LGHNA; CDR2 reads YNFKEQ. V was clipped by 0 bases and J by 0 bases; unmatched bases: 5. The CDR3 is 16 amino acids. The CDR3 region has the DNA TGTGCCAGCAGCCAAGATTTCCCGGGGGGCTCCTACGAGCAGTACTTC. Its translation is CASSQDFPGGSYEQYF.